Each of the 28 T cell receptor beta chains below was sequenced from the same sample in a study of circulating and synovial CD4+ cells in juvenile arthritis. Assay: immunoSEQ multiplex PCR; the TCRdb copy retains only in-frame clones and omits some. The repertoire holds 30,000 to 40,000 clones, just under 97% seen once, with approximately 0.17% in the top ten. The specimen sequenced was CD4+ T cells from blood. These receptor sequences come from a human donor with juvenile idiopathic arthritis.

The genes are TRBV7-2 and TRBJ1-2; 8 bases fit TRBD1. This CDR3 has 15 residues. Trimming at V came to 1 base and at J to 4 bases, leaving 5 bases not matched to a gene. Germline CDR1 reads SGHTA; CDR2 reads FQGNSA. The DNA for the CDR3 is TGTGCCAGCAGCTTAGAAGGACAGGGTCTCTATGGCTACACCTTC. Amino acid sequence: CASSLEGQGLYGYTF.

The chain joins TRBV5-1 to TRBJ2-6, with D maybe TRBD2 (6 bases). Germline V lookup: CDR1 SGHRS, CDR2 YFSETQ. The CDR3 is made up of 15 amino acids. Trimming cost V 1 base and J 3 bases, with 8 bases left between them. The CDR3 sequence is CASSLPGGGANVLTF. Written as DNA, the CDR3 is TGCGCCAGCAGCTTGCCCGGGGGTGGGGCCAACGTCCTGACTTTC. The entire variable domain, with the rest obtained from reference TRBV5-1 and TRBJ2-6, is as follows: KAGVTQTPRYLIKTRGQQVTLSCSPISGHRSVSWYQQTPGQGLQFLFEYFSETQRNKGNFPGRFSGRQFSNSRSEMNVSTLELGDSALYLCASSLPGGGANVLTFGAGSRLTVL.

The chain carries TRBV30 and TRBJ2-7; the match to TRBD1 covers 9 bases. Germline V lookup: CDR1 GTSNPN, CDR2 SVGIG (reference sequence). Losses at the gene ends were 5 bases for V and 0 bases for J; bases not matched to a gene: 5. The CDR3 is made up of 14 amino acids. Here the CDR3 DNA reads TGTGCCTGGGCCGGGACAGGGAGCTCCTACGAGCAGTACTTC. Its protein is CAWAGTGSSYEQYF. Supplemented by reference TRBV30 and TRBJ2-7, the full variable domain reads SQTIHQWPATLVQPVGSPLSLECTVEGTSNPNLYWYRQAAGRGLQLLFYSVGIGQISSEVPQNLSASRPQDRQFILSSKKLLLSDSGFYLCAWAGTGSSYEQYFGPGTRLTVT.

V usage is TRBV12-5 and J usage is TRBJ2-5, with TRBD1 identical over 7 bases. J gave up 6 bases and V 6 bases, and 7 bases lay outside the gene matches. This CDR3 comprises 13 residues. The germline CDR1 and CDR2 sequences are LGHNT and FRNRAP. The CDR3 bases are TGTGCTAGTGGCAAGGACAGGCTGCAGACCCAGTACTTC. This codes for CASGKDRLQTQYF.

This chain links TRBV5-1 with TRBJ2-5; 7 positions match TRBD1. V lost 5 bases to trimming and J lost 5 bases; unmatched junction nucleotides: 6. Germline-derived CDR1 and CDR2 are SGHRS and YFSETQ. The CDR3 consists of 13 residues. The DNA of the CDR3 is TGCGCCAGCAGTGAGGGGGCGAGGGAGACCCAGTACTTC. The encoded protein is CASSEGARETQYF.

The rearrangement links TRBV28 to TRBJ2-7; maybe TRBD1 (5 bases). The CDR3 sequence is 14 residues long. Germline CDR1 reads MDHEN; CDR2 reads SYDVKM. V was trimmed by 6 bases and J by 6 bases, leaving 18 bases between them. Here the CDR3 DNA reads TGTGCCAGCAGAAGAGATCAGGGTGCGCGCGAGCAGTACTTC. As protein: CASRRDQGAREQYF.

The chain couples TRBV7-9 to TRBJ2-5, with a possible D match to TRBD2 (5 bases). Trimming left V 1 base short and J 0 bases short, with 6 bases between. Germline CDR1 SEHNR, CDR2 FQNEAQ (reference sequence). The CDR3 contains 14 residues. CDR3 sequence: CASSLGGYQETQYF. The CDR3 DNA sequence: TGTGCCAGCAGCTTAGGAGGGTACCAAGAGACCCAGTACTTC.

The rearrangement uses TRBV28 and TRBJ2-7; 8 positions match TRBD2. V lost 5 bases, J lost 0 bases, and 3 bases stayed unmatched. The CDR3 sequence is 14 residues long. CDR1 is MDHEN, CDR2 SYDVKM, per germline. CDR3 sequence reads: CASSQREISYEQYF. The CDR3 region has the DNA TGTGCCAGCAGTCAGCGGGAGATCTCCTACGAGCAGTACTTC.

The chain couples TRBV5-6 to TRBJ2-1; 11 nucleotides agree with TRBD2. V trimming: 4 bases; J trimming: 13 bases; junction bases outside the gene matches: 10. In germline, CDR1 is SGHDT, CDR2 YYEEEE. This CDR3 is 14 amino acids long. CDR3 sequence: CASSAITSGRNQFF. CDR3 DNA sequence: TGTGCCAGCAGCGCCATCACTAGCGGGAGAAACCAGTTCTTC.

The V call is TRBV6-5, the J call TRBJ2-1; D possibly corresponds to TRBD2 (6 bases). CDR1 is MNHEY, CDR2 SVGAGI, per germline. Trimming left V 7 bases short and J 9 bases short, with 13 bases between. CDR3 size: 12 residues. The CDR3 region has the DNA TGTGCCAGCACGACTAGGCCGGGTGAGCAGTTCTTC. Amino acid sequence: CASTTRPGEQFF.

This clone was seen just once. The J gene is TRBJ1-6, the V gene TRBV7-6; D possibly corresponds to TRBD1 (5 bases). The V gene's germline CDR1 is SGHVS and CDR2 FNYEAQ. Trimming pared 5 bases from V and 10 bases from J, leaving 15 bases between. The CDR3 covers 14 residues. The CDR3 loop is CASSLTPGDSPLHF. CDR3 DNA sequence: TGTGCCAGCAGCCTTACTCCGGGGGACTCACCCCTCCACTTT.

J is TRBJ2-2 and V is TRBV19, with 7 nucleotides matching TRBD1. CDR1 LNHDA and CDR2 SQIVND come from the germline V gene (reference sequence). CDR3 length equals 14 residues. The trim removed 8 bases at V and 5 bases at J, leaving 8 bases unmatched. CDR3: CASGTEVKTGELFF. CDR3 bases: TGTGCCAGTGGGACAGAGGTTAAGACCGGGGAGCTGTTTTTT.

This chain links TRBV5-1 with TRBJ2-1, with TRBD2 matching over 14 bases. The CDR3 has 16 residues. The junction had 6 bases not matched to a gene; V was cut back by 0 bases and J by 10 bases. From germline, CDR1 is SGHRS and CDR2 YFSETQ. CDR3 protein: CASSLGPGLAGVEQFF. The CDR3 coding sequence is TGCGCCAGCAGCTTGGGGCCGGGACTAGCGGGAGTGGAGCAGTTCTTC.

The chain has TRBV30 and TRBJ1-1; D is uncertain. Per the germline V gene, CDR1 is GTSNPN and CDR2 is SVGIG (reference sequence). The CDR3 consists of 13 residues. The germline V and J ends were trimmed by 3 bases and 8 bases, with 16 bases remaining between them. The DNA for the CDR3 is TGTGCCTGGAGCGAGACCGGGGAAGGGGAAGCTTTCTTT. Its protein is CAWSETGEGEAFF.

This clone has a single count. The CDR3 here is CASIASTSGPEETQYF. CDR3 nucleotide sequence: TGCGCCAGCATTGCTTCTACTAGCGGCCCTGAGGAGACCCAGTACTTC. J is TRBJ2-5 and V is TRBV5-1; TRBD2 matches 8 bases. This CDR3 region has 16 residues. J gave up 5 bases and V 6 bases, and 15 bases lay outside the gene matches. Germline V gene data show CDR1 as SGHRS and CDR2 as YFSETQ.

The chain carries TRBV29-1 and TRBJ2-3, with 8 bases lining up with TRBD1. Germline V gene sequence: CDR1 SQVTM, CDR2 ANQGSEA. CDR3 length: 12 residues. The CDR3 region is CSGGQATDTQYF. In nucleotides, the CDR3 is TGCAGTGGGGGACAGGCAACAGATACGCAGTATTTT.

The chain links TRBV7-9 to TRBJ1-3; weak D call: TRBD1 (6 bases). The CDR3 has 15 residues. Deletions cut 5 bases from V and 4 bases from J, with 15 bases between. The V gene's germline CDR1 is SEHNR and CDR2 FQNEAQ (reference sequence). DNA for the CDR3: TGTGCCAGCAGCCCATCCAACAGGGTCGGAAACACCATATATTTT. Translating gives CASSPSNRVGNTIYF.

V gene TRBV28 combines with J gene TRBJ1-2; no clear D gene. Trimming removed 10 bases from V and 8 bases from J, with 29 bases in between. The CDR3 runs to 16 residues. CDR1 and CDR2 (germline): MDHEN, SYDVKM. The CDR3 DNA reads as TGTGCCATCGACCCTTACCCCAACCTCTCAAGCGACGGCTACACCTTC. Its protein is CAIDPYPNLSSDGYTF.

The CDR3 sequence is CASRPRTSGGAVDEQFF. The CDR3 DNA follows: TGTGCCAGCAGGCCCCGGACTAGCGGGGGGGCTGTGGATGAGCAGTTCTTC. The V call is TRBV11-2, the J call TRBJ2-1, with TRBD2 matching over 15 bases. CDR1 is SGHAT and CDR2 is FQNNGV in the germline V gene. The CDR3 contains 17 residues. Trimming removed 6 bases from V and 8 bases from J; junction bases left unmatched: 11.

The chain carries TRBV7-2 and TRBJ2-7, with 9 bases fitting TRBD2. V was pared by 1 base and J by 5 bases, with 6 bases of the junction left unmatched. Germline CDR1 SGHTA, CDR2 FQGNSA. This CDR3 has 15 amino acids. CDR3 bases: TGTGCCAGCAGCTTAGGTAGCGGGAGAGCCGACGAGCAGTACTTC. The encoded protein is CASSLGSGRADEQYF.

The V gene is TRBV6-1, the J gene TRBJ2-7; 7 positions match TRBD1. Germline loops: CDR1 MNHNS, CDR2 SASEGT. This CDR3 has 15 residues. V lost 6 bases to trimming and J lost 3 bases; unmatched junction nucleotides: 11. The CDR3 sequence is CASSLNPTGYYEQYF. CDR3 in DNA: TGTGCCAGCAGCCTAAACCCGACAGGGTACTACGAGCAGTACTTC.

The chain carries TRBV29-1 and TRBJ1-1, with D unresolved. V lost 5 bases and J 0 bases, leaving 19 bases between the germline ends. This CDR3 spans 16 amino acids. In germline, CDR1 is SQVTM, CDR2 ANQGSEA. Here the CDR3 DNA reads TGCAGCGTTCGTAGGAAGTCAACGGCGGTGAACACTGAAGCTTTCTTT. Translating gives CSVRRKSTAVNTEAFF.

V gene TRBV19 combines with J gene TRBJ1-1, with D unclear. Germline loops: CDR1 LNHDA, CDR2 SQIVND (reference sequence). CDR3 length equals 11 residues. Trimming stripped 9 bases from V and 7 bases from J, with 12 bases between. The CDR3 protein is CASSGRLEAFF. The DNA for the CDR3 is TGTGCCAGCAGTGGCAGGCTTGAAGCTTTCTTT. The complete variable domain, with remaining parts taken from reference TRBV19 and TRBJ1-1, reads DGGITQSPKYLFRKEGQNVTLSCEQNLNHDAMYWYRQDPGQGLRLIYYSQIVNDFQKGDIAEGYSVSREKKESFPLTVTSAQKNPTAFYLCASSGRLEAFFGQGTRLTVV.

The J gene is TRBJ1-1, the V gene TRBV19; TRBD1 matches 8 bases. V lost 0 bases and J lost 6; bases outside the gene matches: 3. The CDR3 loop spans 14 amino acids. Germline V gives CDR1 LNHDA, CDR2 SQIVND (reference sequence). The CDR3 sequence: CASSIEDRVAEAFF. Here the CDR3 DNA reads TGTGCCAGTAGTATAGAGGACAGGGTGGCTGAAGCTTTCTTT.

The chain recombines TRBV19 with TRBJ1-2, with 7 positions matching TRBD1. Per the germline V gene, CDR1 is LNHDA and CDR2 is SQIVND (reference sequence). The V segment lost 6 bases and the J segment 2 bases; nucleotides outside the gene matches: 9. CDR3 length: 15 amino acids. The CDR3 DNA follows: TGTGCCAGTAGGACTCTTACAGGGGCCAACTATGGCTACACCTTC. This translates into CASRTLTGANYGYTF.

The rearrangement uses TRBV6-6 and TRBJ2-1; TRBD1 is a possible D gene (6 bases). Trimming removed 9 bases at V and 4 bases at J, with 10 bases between. The CDR3 runs 12 residues. CDR1 MNHNY and CDR2 SVGAGI come from the germline V gene (reference sequence). The chain's CDR3 is CASGQRYNEQFF. The CDR3 DNA reads as TGTGCCAGTGGACAGCGATACAATGAGCAGTTCTTC.

The V call is TRBV14, the J call TRBJ2-7; D perhaps matches TRBD2 (6 bases). Deletions cut 0 bases from V and 9 bases from J, with 9 bases between. CDR3 size: 12 residues. Germline V gene lookup returns CDR1 SGHDN and CDR2 FVKESK. CDR3 bases: TGTGCCAGCAGCCAAGATCGGGGGAGGCAGTACTTC. It specifies CASSQDRGRQYF.

The rearrangement links TRBV6-5 to TRBJ2-1; 11 bases fit TRBD2. The CDR3 length is 15 residues. The V gene end was trimmed by 6 bases and the J gene end by 4 bases; junction bases not matched to a gene: 5. Per the germline V gene, CDR1 is MNHEY and CDR2 is SVGAGI. This CDR3 is CASRPGLADYNEQFF. Here the CDR3 DNA reads TGTGCCAGCAGGCCGGGACTAGCGGATTACAATGAGCAGTTCTTC.